This T cell receptor (beta chain) was profiled in a study of control samples from healthy donors and cancer patients. The CDR3 length is 13 residues. V was shortened by 11 bases and J by 2 bases, with 13 bases between the two germline ends. Assay: immunoSEQ multiplex PCR; the TCRdb copy retains only in-frame clones and omits some. This sample has approximately 97,000 clones, with 92% found just once. The receptor was isolated from a woman between 18 and 30 years old in good health. The V gene is TRBV12-3 or TRBV12-4, the J gene TRBJ1-3; D is uncertain. Sequenced material: blood. The CDR3 bases are TGTGCCTGCGATGGAAGTACTGGAAACACCATATATTTT. Translating gives CACDGSTGNTIYF.